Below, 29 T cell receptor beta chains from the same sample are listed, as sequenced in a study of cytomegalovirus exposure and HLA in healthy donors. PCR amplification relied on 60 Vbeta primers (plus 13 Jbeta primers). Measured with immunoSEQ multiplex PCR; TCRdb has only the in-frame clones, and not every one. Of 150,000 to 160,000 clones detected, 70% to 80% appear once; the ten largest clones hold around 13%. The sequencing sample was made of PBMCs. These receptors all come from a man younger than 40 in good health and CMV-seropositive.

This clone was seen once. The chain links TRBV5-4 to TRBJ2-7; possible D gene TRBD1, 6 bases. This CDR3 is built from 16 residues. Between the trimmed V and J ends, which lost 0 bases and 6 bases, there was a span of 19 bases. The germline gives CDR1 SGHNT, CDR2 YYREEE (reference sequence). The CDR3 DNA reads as TGTGCCAGCAGCTTGGTTAGGTCAGGGGAACGGTGCGAGCAGTACTTC. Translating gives CASSLVRSGERCEQYF. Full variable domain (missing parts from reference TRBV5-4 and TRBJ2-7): ETGVTQSPTHLIKTRGQQVTLRCSSQSGHNTVSWYQQALGQGPQFIFQYYREEENGRGNFPPRFSGLQFPNYSSELNVNALELDDSALYLCASSLVRSGERCEQYFGPGTRLTVT.

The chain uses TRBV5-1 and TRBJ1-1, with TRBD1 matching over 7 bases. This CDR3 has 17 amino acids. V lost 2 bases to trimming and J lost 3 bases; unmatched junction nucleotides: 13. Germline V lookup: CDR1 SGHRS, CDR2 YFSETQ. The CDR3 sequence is CASSFTGAPIVDTEAFF. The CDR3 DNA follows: TGCGCCAGCAGCTTCACAGGGGCGCCCATCGTAGACACTGAAGCTTTCTTT.

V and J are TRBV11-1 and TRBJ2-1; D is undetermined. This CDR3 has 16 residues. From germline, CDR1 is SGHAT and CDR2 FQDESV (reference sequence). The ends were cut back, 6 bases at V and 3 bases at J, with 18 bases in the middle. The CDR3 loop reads CASSQTRHRNYNEQFF. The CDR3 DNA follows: TGTGCCAGCAGTCAAACCCGACACCGGAACTACAATGAGCAGTTCTTC. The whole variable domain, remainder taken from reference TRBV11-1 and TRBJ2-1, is EAEVAQSPRYKITEKSQAVAFWCDPISGHATLYWYRQILGQGPELLVQFQDESVVDDSQLPKDRFSAERLKGVDSTLKIQPAELGDSAMYLCASSQTRHRNYNEQFFGPGTRLTVL.

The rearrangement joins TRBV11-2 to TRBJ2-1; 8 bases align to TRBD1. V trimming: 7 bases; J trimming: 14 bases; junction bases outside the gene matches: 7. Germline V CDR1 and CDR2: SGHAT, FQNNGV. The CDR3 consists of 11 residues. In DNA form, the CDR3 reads TGTGCCAGCACAGACAGGGGTATTAAGTTCTTC. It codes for CASTDRGIKFF.

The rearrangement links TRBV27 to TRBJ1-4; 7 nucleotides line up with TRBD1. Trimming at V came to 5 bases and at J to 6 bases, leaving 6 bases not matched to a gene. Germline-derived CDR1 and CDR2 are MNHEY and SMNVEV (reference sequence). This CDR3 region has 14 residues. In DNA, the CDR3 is TGTGCCAGCAGTGCCGGGACAGCGTATGAAAAACTGTTTTTT. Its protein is CASSAGTAYEKLFF.

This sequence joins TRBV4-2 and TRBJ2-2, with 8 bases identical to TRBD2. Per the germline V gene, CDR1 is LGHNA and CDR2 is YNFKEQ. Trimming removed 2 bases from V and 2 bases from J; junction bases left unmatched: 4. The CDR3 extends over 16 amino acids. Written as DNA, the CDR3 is TGTGCCAGCAGCCAAACTAGCGGAGGAAACACCGGGGAGCTGTTTTTT. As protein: CASSQTSGGNTGELFF.

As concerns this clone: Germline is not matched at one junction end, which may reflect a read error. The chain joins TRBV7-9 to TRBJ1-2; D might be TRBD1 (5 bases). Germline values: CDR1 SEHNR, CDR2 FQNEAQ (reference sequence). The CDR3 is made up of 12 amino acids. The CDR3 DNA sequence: TGTTCCAGCAGCCCGGACAAGGACGGCTACACCTTC. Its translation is CSSSPDKDGYTF.

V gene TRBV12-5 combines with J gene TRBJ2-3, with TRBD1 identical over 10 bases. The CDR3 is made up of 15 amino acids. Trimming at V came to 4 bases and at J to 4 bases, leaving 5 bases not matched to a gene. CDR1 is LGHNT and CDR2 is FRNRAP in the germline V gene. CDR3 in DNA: TGTGCTAGTGGTTCGGGACAGGGGAATGCAGATACGCAGTATTTT. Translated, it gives CASGSGQGNADTQYF.

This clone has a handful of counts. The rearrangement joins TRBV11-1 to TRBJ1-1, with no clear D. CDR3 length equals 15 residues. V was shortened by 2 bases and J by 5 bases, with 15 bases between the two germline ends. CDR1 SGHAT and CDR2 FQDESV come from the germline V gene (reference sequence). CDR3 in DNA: TGTGCCAGCAGCTTATTGGGAGGCTGGGCAACTGAAGCTTTCTTT. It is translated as CASSLLGGWATEAFF.

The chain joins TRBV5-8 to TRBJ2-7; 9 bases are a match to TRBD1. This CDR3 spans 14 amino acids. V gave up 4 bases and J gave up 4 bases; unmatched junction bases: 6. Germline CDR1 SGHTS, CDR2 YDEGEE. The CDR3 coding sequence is TGTGCCAGCAGCCCGGGACAGGGACTATACGAGCAGTACTTC. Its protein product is CASSPGQGLYEQYF.

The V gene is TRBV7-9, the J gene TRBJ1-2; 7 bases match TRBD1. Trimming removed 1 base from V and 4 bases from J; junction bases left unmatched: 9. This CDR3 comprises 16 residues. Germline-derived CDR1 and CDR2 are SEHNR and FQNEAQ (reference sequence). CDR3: CASSLGAAGGFYGYTF. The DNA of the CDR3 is TGTGCCAGCAGCTTAGGAGCAGCAGGGGGGTTCTATGGCTACACCTTC.

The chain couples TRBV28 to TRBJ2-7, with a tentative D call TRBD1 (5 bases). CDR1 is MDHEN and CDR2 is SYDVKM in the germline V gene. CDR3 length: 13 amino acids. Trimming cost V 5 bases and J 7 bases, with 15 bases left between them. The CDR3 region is CASSVHQGKEQYF. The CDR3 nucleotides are TGTGCCAGCAGTGTTCATCAGGGCAAAGAGCAGTACTTC.

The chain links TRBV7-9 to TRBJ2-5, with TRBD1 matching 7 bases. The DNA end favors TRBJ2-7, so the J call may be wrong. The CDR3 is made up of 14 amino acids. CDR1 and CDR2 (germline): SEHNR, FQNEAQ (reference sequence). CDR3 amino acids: CASSDRDSSYEQYF. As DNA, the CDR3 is TGTGCCAGCAGCGACCGGGACAGCTCCTACGAGCAGTACTTC.

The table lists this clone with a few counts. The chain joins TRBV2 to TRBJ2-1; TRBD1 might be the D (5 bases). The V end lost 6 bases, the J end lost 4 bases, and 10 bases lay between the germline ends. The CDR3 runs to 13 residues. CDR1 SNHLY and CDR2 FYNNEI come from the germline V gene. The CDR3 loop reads CASRETAYNEQFF. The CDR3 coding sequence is TGTGCCAGCAGAGAGACAGCTTACAATGAGCAGTTCTTC.

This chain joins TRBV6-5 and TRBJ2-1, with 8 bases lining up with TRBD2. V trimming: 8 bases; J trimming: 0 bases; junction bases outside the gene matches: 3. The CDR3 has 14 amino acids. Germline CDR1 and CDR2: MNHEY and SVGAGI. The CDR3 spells CASRGLGSYNEQFF. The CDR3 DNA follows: TGTGCCAGCCGGGGACTAGGCTCCTACAATGAGCAGTTCTTC.

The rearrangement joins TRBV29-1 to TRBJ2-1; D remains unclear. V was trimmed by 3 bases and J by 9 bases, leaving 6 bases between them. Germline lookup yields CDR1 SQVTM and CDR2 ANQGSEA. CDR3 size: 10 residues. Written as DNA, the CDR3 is TGCAGCGTTGACTTCCCTGAGCAGTTCTTC. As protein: CSVDFPEQFF.

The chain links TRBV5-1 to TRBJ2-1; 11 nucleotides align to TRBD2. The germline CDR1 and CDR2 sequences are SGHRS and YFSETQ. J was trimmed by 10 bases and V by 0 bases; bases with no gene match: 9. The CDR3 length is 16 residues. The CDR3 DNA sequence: TGCGCCAGCAGCTTGGGCGAGACTAGCGGGAATTCAGAGCAGTTCTTC. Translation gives CASSLGETSGNSEQFF. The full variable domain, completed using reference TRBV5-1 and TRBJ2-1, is KAGVTQTPRYLIKTRGQQVTLSCSPISGHRSVSWYQQTPGQGLQFLFEYFSETQRNKGNFPGRFSGRQFSNSRSEMNVSTLELGDSALYLCASSLGETSGNSEQFFGPGTRLTVL.

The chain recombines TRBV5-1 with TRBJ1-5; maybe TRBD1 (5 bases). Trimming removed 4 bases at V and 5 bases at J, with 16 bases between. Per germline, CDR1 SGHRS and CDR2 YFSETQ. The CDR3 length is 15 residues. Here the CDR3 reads CASSLDLSGDQPQHF. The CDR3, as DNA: TGCGCCAGCAGCCTGGACCTATCGGGGGATCAGCCCCAGCATTTT.

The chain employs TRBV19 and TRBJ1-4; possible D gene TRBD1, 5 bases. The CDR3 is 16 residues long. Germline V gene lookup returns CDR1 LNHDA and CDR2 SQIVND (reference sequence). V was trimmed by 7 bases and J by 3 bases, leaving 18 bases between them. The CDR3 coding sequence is TGTGCCAGTACCCCCGTTGAGGGGAGGCCTAATGAAAAACTGTTTTTT. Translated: CASTPVEGRPNEKLFF.

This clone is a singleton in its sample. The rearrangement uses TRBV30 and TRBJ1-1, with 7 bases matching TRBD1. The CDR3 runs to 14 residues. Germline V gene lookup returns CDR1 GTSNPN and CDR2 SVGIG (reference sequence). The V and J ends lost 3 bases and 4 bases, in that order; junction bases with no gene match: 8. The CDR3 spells CAWSYRGKSTEAFF. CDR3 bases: TGTGCCTGGAGCTACAGGGGAAAGTCCACTGAAGCTTTCTTT.

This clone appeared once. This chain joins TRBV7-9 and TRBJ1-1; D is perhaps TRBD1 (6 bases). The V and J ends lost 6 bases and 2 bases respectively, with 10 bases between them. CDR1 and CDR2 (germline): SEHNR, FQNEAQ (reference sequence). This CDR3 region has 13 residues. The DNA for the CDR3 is TGTGCCAGCAGTATACAGGGAAACACTGAAGCTTTCTTT. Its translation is CASSIQGNTEAFF.

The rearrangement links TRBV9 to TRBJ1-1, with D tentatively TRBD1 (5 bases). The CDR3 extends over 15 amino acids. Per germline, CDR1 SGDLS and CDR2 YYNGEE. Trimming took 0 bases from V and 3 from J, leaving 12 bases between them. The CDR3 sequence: CASSVEQGRDTEAFF. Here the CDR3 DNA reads TGTGCCAGCAGCGTAGAGCAGGGAAGGGACACTGAAGCTTTCTTT.

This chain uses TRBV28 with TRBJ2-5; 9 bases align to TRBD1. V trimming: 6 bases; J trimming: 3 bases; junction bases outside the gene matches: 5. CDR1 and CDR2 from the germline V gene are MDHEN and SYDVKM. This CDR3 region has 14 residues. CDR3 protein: CASRGDRAEETQYF. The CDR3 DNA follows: TGTGCCAGCAGGGGGGACAGGGCGGAAGAGACCCAGTACTTC.

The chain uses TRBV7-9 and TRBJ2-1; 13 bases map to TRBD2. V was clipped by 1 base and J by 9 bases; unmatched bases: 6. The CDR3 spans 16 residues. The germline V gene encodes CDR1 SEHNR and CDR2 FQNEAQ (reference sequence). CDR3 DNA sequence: TGTGCCAGCAGCTTAGGACTAGCGGGAGGAGAGGGTGAGCAGTTCTTC. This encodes CASSLGLAGGEGEQFF.

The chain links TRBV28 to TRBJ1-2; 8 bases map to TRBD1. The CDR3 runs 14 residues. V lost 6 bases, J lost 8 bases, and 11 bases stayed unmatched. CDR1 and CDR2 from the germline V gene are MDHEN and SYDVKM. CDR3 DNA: TGTGCCAGCAGCGGTGGGCAGGGGGCGATGGGCTACACCTTC. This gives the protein CASSGGQGAMGYTF.

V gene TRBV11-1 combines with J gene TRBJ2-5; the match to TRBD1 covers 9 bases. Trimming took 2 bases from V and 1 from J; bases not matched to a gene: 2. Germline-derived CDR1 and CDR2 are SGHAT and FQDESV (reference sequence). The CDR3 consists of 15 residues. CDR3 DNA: TGTGCCAGCAGCTTAAAACAGGGGGCCCAAGAGACCCAGTACTTC. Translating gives CASSLKQGAQETQYF.

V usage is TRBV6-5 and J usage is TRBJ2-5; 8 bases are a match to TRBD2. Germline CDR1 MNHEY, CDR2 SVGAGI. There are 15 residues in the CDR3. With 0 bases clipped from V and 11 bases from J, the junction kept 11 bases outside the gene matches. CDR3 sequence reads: CASSYSGREERGQYF. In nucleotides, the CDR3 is TGTGCCAGCAGTTACTCGGGGCGGGAGGAAAGGGGGCAGTACTTC.

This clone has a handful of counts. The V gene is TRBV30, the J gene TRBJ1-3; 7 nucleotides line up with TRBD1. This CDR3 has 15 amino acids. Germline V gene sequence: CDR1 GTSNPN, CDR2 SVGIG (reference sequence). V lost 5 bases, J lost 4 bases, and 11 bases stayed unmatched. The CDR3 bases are TGTGCCTGGGCTAACAGGGGCCTTGGGGGAAACACCATATATTTT. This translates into CAWANRGLGGNTIYF. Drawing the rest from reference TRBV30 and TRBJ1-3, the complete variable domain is SQTIHQWPATLVQPVGSPLSLECTVEGTSNPNLYWYRQAAGRGLQLLFYSVGIGQISSEVPQNLSASRPQDRQFILSSKKLLLSDSGFYLCAWANRGLGGNTIYFGEGSWLTVV.

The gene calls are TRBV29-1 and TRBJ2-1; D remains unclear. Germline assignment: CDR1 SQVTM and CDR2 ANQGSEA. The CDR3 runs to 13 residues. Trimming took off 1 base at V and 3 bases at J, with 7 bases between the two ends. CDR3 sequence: CSVEGPSYNEQFF. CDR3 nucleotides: TGCAGCGTTGAAGGTCCCAGCTACAATGAGCAGTTCTTC.